A selection of T cell receptor beta chains follows, all from one sample in a study of shared clonotypes between healthy human individuals. Sequencing used immunoSEQ multiplex PCR; TCRdb keeps in-frame clones, though not all of them. Among over a million clones listed, about 96% were seen once. Material: naive CD4+ T cells sorted from blood. The receptors originated from a man aged 25-45 years in good health. Each CDR3 is given without its conserved first and last residue. Not all rows give a size; the values are once, few, many and, for expanded clones, a class.

once,12,TRBV10-3,AIREAGAQETQY
NA,13,TRBV7-2,ASSFPGLAYNEQF
NA,9,TRBV7-8,ASSSLAEQF
NA,13,TRBV18,ASSPSSGAVWEQF
NA,12,TRBV28,ASSLGQGSQPQH
NA,10,TRBV23-1,ASATGVGEQY
NA,11,TRBV29-1,SVTGRLSYEQY
NA,9,TRBV6-6,ASSYPYGYT
NA,13,TRBV5-4,ASSLNTGRTDTQY
NA,11,TRBV5-4,ASSLRGTYEQY
few,12,TRBV9,ASSVGGRAYEQY
NA,16,TRBV28,ASSFWTGELGINQPQH
NA,14,TRBV5-1,ASSIGQGLGANVLT
NA,14,TRBV5-4,ASSFSRGSSGNTIY
NA,14,TRBV25-1,ASSQTAYSSYNEQF
NA,13,TRBV5-1,ASSRDRGQGNTIY
NA,13,TRBV27,ASSLTSSDTGELF
NA,15,TRBV11-2,ASSTKSPREGSYEQY
NA,15,TRBV4-3,ASSQDWDRISSYEQY
NA,18,TRBV7-6,ASSLERAPRTSGRSNEQY
NA,13,TRBV5-1,ASSLWREATDTQY
NA,14,TRBV6-1,ASSDRGLLSNQPQH
NA,12,TRBV6-5,ASSARISTDTQY
NA,12,TRBV29-1,SVFDRSSYNEQF
once,13,TRBV11-2,ASSLVVGWGTEAF
NA,13,TRBV7-9,ASSLGTGGLAPLH
NA,13,TRBV6-5,ASSYSSGVVYEQY
NA,14,TRBV6-5,ASSYSTGVGYNEQF
NA,12,TRBV11-2,ASSSGLRTDTQY
NA,9,TRBV2,ASSGVETQY
once,10,TRBV19,ASTQGNTEAF
NA,12,TRBV28,ASMTSGTSYEQY
NA,12,TRBV13,ASSLGHPPHEQY
NA,13,TRBV6-1,ANGPGTGGYYGYT
NA,13,TRBV5-1,ASSLRQGDYNEQF
NA,13,TRBV19,ASSMGSGSTYEQY
NA,13,TRBV7-3,ASSLGTSGSVGQY
NA,14,TRBV27,ASSYRGGLMNTEAF
NA,14,TRBV28,ASSFSYRDPNTEAF
NA,11,TRBV6-1,ASSHGRDQPQH
NA,14,TRBV19,ASSILGGKSNQPQH
NA,19,TRBV23-1,ASSQWTRTSGHPRGYNEQF
NA,10,TRBV5-5,ATDRGNYGYT
NA,14,TRBV19,ASSPDRDRAHYEQY
NA,11,TRBV6-4,ASSREVGYEQY
NA,14,TRBV6-6,ASSPWGLAGLNEQF
NA,13,TRBV5-1,ASSLGYGTSYGYT
NA,9,TRBV6-6,ASSYGVEQY
NA,10,TRBV5-1,ASRPEGVEQF
NA,19,TRBV2,ASSEGGLLRQGASSYNEQF
once,14,TRBV2,ASSELPGQGSYEQY
NA,12,TRBV6-6,ASRSAGLSYEQY
NA,15,TRBV9,ASSVGAGQGSQETQY
NA,12,TRBV5-1,ASSLFGGGEKLF
NA,14,TRBV6-5,ASSYLLPGQSYEQY
few,12,TRBV7-2,ASSLGDRPYGYT